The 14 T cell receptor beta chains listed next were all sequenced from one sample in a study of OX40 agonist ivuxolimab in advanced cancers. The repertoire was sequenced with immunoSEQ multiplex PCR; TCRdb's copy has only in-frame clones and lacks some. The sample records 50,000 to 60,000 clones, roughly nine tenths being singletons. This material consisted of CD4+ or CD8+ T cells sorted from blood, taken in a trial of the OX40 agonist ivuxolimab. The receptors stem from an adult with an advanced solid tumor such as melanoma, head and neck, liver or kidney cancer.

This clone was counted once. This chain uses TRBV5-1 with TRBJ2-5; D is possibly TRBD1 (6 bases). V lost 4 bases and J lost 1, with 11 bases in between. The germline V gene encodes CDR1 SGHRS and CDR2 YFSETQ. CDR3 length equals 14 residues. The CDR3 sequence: CASSTGHLQETQYF. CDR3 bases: TGCGCCAGCAGCACGGGACACCTCCAAGAGACCCAGTACTTC.

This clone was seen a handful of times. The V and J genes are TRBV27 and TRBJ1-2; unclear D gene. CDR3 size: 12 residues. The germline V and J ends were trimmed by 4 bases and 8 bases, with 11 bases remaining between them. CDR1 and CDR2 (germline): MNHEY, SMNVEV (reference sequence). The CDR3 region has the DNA TGTGCCAGCAGTTCTGATGATCGGGGCTACACCTTC. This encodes CASSSDDRGYTF.

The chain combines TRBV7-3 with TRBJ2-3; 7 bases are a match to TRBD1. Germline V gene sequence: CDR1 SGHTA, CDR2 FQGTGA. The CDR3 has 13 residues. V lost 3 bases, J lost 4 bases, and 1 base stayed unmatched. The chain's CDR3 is CASSLDRPDTQYF. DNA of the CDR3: TGTGCCAGCAGCTTGGACAGGCCAGATACGCAGTATTTT.

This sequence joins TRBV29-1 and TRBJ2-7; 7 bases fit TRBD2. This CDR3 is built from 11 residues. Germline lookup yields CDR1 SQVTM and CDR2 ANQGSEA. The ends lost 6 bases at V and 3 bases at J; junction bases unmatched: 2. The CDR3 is CSVGGDYEQYF. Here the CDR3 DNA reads TGCAGCGTGGGGGGGGACTACGAGCAGTACTTC.

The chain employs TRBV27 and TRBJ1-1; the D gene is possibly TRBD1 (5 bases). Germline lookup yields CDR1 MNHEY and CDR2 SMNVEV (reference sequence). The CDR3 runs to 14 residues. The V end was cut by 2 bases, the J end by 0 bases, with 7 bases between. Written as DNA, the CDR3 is TGTGCCAGCAGTTTAACAGGATTGAACACTGAAGCTTTCTTT. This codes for CASSLTGLNTEAFF.

The CDR3 region is CATSRDHEGVGEKLFF. The CDR3 DNA reads TGTGCCACCAGCAGAGATCACGAGGGGGTAGGAGAAAAACTGTTTTTT. The J gene is TRBJ1-4, the V gene TRBV15, with a tentative D call TRBD1 (6 bases). From germline, CDR1 is LNHNV and CDR2 YYDKDF (reference sequence). V gave up 0 bases and J gave up 8 bases, with 16 bases separating them. This CDR3 is built from 16 residues. Full variable domain (remainder filled in from reference TRBV15 and TRBJ1-4): DAMVIQNPRYQVTQFGKPVTLSCSQTLNHNVMYWYQQKSSQAPKLLFHYYDKDFNNEADTPDNFQSRRPNTSFCFLDIRSPGLGDTAMYLCATSRDHEGVGEKLFFGSGTQLSVL.

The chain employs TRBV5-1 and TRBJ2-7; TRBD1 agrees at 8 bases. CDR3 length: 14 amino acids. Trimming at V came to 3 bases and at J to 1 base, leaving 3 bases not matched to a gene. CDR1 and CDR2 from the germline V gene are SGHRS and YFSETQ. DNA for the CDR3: TGCGCCAGCAGCTCATGGACAGGGTCCTACGAGCAGTACTTC. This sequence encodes CASSSWTGSYEQYF.

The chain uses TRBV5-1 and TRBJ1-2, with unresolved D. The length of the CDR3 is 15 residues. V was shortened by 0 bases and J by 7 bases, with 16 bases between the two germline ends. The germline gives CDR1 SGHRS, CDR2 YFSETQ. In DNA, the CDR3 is TGCGCCAGCAGCTTGGCCAGGAGGGAGCGTGGTGGCTACACCTTC. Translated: CASSLARRERGGYTF.

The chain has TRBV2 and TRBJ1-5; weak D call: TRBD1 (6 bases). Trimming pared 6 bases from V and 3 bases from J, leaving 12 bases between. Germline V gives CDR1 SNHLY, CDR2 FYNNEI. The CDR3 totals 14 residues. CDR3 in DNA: TGTGCCAGCAGCGAACAGGGTAACAATCAGCCCCAGCATTTT. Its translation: CASSEQGNNQPQHF.

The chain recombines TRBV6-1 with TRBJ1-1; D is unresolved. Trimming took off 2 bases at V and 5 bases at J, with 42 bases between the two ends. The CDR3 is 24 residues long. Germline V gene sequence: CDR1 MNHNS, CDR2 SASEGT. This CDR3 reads CASSEPPNTRIPFRTREEDTEAFF. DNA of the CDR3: TGTGCCAGCAGTGAACCTCCCAATACGCGGATACCATTTAGAACTAGGGAGGAGGATACTGAAGCTTTCTTT.

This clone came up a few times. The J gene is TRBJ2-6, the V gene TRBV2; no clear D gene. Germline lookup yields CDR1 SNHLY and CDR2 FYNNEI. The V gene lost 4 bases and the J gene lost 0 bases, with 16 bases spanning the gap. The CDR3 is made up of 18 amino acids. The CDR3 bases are TGTGCCAGCAGTGCTTGGCAGGTTAAAAACTCTGGGGCCAACGTCCTGACTTTC. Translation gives CASSAWQVKNSGANVLTF.

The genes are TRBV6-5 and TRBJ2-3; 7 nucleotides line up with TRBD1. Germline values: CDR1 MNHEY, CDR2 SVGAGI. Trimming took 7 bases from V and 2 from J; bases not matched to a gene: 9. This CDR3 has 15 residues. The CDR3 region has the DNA TGTGCCAGCACCAGGGGGAAGGGGAACACAGATACGCAGTATTTT. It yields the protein CASTRGKGNTDTQYF.

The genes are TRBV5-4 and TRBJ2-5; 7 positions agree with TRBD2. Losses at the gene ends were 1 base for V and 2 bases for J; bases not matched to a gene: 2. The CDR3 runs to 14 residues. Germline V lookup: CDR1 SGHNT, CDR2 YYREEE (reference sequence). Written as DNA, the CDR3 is TGTGCCAGCAGCTTGATCGGGGGGCAAGAGACCCAGTACTTC. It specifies CASSLIGGQETQYF.

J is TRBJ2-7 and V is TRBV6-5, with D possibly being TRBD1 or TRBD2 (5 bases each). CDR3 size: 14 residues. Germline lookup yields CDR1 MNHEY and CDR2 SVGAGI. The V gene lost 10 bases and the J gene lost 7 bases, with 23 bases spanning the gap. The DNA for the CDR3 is TGTGCCACCGACCGGGACCAACAACTTTATGAGCAGTACTTC. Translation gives CATDRDQQLYEQYF.